This is a list of T cell receptor beta chains from one sample in a study of identical twins. TCRdb re-analysed the 5' RACE reads in MiXCR, keeping a single row per CDR3 protein. Among 550,000 to 700,000 distinct CDR3 sequences listed, around a tenth were seen once. This same sample was also taken into another study, of yellow fever vaccine responses in identical twins.

Sequencing was performed on PBMCs. Receptor source: a woman under 30 in good health. Both conserved end residues are part of each CDR3. D genes are given only for firm matches. Clone size is stated in some rows and not others, as once, few, many or a class when expanded.

v_gene	abundance	d_gene	j_gene	CDR3aa
TRBV7-2	few	.	TRBJ2-7	CASSPRAPTSVFREQYF
TRBV12-3/TRBV12-4	many	TRBD2	TRBJ2-1	CASSPSSGSVGEQFF
TRBV28	.	.	TRBJ2-1	CASSSFGGGNSDEQFF
TRBV29-1	few	TRBD1	TRBJ2-3	CSVELGTGTDTQYF
TRBV6-1	.	.	TRBJ2-1	CASSRTGKPYNEQFF
TRBV7-9	few	.	TRBJ2-7	CASSLVPSWDEQYF
TRBV5-6	few	.	TRBJ2-1	CASSFMRTSYNEQFF
TRBV10-1	few	TRBD1	TRBJ2-7	CASRLTGRCYEQYF
TRBV6-1	.	.	TRBJ1-4	CASRPYAGASEKLFF
TRBV7-9	many	TRBD1	TRBJ2-7	CASSGDRGNYEQYF
TRBV20-1	many	.	TRBJ2-3	CSARDPARGPAEDTQYF
TRBV20-1	few	.	TRBJ2-5	CSAQTDPQETQYF
TRBV20-1	.	TRBD2	TRBJ2-7	CSAFGREIYEQYF
TRBV12-3/TRBV12-4	.	.	TRBJ2-5	CASSLQLGQETQYF
TRBV12-3/TRBV12-4	few	.	TRBJ2-1	CASSFFGGLYNEQFF
TRBV2	.	.	TRBJ2-1	CATKGGGAWNEQFF
TRBV6-2/TRBV6-3	few	.	TRBJ2-1	CASSYRLDSSYNEQFF
TRBV20-1	.	.	TRBJ1-5	CSASTGINQPQHF
TRBV7-9	.	.	TRBJ2-5	CASSLERTQETQYF
TRBV14	few	.	TRBJ2-3	CASSQEDTDTQYF
TRBV6-5	many	.	TRBJ1-4	CASSYLGKLFF
TRBV3-1	many	TRBD2	TRBJ2-7	CASSQSLATYEQYF
TRBV11-2	many	.	TRBJ2-2	CASSLDEGVGELFF
TRBV5-1	.	.	TRBJ1-6	CASSLADPSEALHF
TRBV4-3	.	TRBD2	TRBJ2-2	CASSPRLAGGPYTGELFF
TRBV6-6	many	.	TRBJ1-4	CASSHGTNEKLFF